These T cell receptor beta chains were read from a single sample in a study of T-cell reconstitution after alpha-beta-depleted transplantation in children. TCRdb called the PCR reads again in MiXCR, with one record for every CDR3 protein. Of about 78,000 distinct CDR3 sequences in the sample, over 12% were seen once. The sequences come from PBMCs, mostly from graft donor cells, collected 180 days after TCRalphabeta/CD19-depleted stem cell transplant. The receptors derive from a male patient between 2 and 9 years old who had a stem cell transplant for acute lymphoblastic leukemia, so the T cells may come from the graft donor. Each CDR3 is given with its conserved first and last residue. A D gene is named only where the DNA matches it firmly. Clone sizes are given selectively: once, few, many, or a class where the clone is expanded.

V gene	J gene	CDR3 length	clone size	D gene	CDR3 DNA	CDR3 protein
TRBV7-3	TRBJ2-3	15	many	-	TGTGCCAGCAGCCCTGGACTCCCAAGCACAGATACGCAGTATTTT	CASSPGLPSTDTQYF
TRBV7-2	TRBJ2-6	16	many	-	TGTGCCAGCAGCTTAGCGGTGGGGCCAGGGGCCAACGTCCTGACTTTC	CASSLAVGPGANVLTF
TRBV5-6	TRBJ2-2	13	few	-	TGTGCCAGCAGCCAGAAGACGTGGGGGGAGCTGTTTTTT	CASSQKTWGELFF
TRBV20-1	TRBJ1-5	13	-	-	TGCAGTGCTAGGCGGCATAGCAATCAGCCCCAGCATTTT	CSARRHSNQPQHF
TRBV20-1	TRBJ1-4	14	-	TRBD1	TGCAGTGTTATATCCGGGACAGCGAATGAAAAACTGTTTTTT	CSVISGTANEKLFF
TRBV27	TRBJ2-2	14	few	-	TGTGCCAGCAGTTTTCTGACCGGGAACGGGGAGCTGTTTTTT	CASSFLTGNGELFF
TRBV6-5	TRBJ2-5	18	-	-	TGTGCCAGCAGTTACTCGGAAAGGGAGATGCGTTTGGAAGAGACCCAGTACTTC	CASSYSEREMRLEETQYF
TRBV20-1	TRBJ2-2	16	many	TRBD1	TGCAGTGCTAGGCGGACAGGGACCAAGAACACCGGGGAGCTGTTTTTT	CSARRTGTKNTGELFF
TRBV12-3/TRBV12-4	TRBJ1-6	16	-	-	TGTGCCAGCAGTTTTGACCTGAGCTCCTATAATTCACCCCTCCACTTT	CASSFDLSSYNSPLHF
TRBV20-1	TRBJ2-3	18	many	TRBD2	TGCAGTGCTAGAGTGCTGCCAGGGCGGGGAGGGTCCACAGATACGCAGTATTTT	CSARVLPGRGGSTDTQYF
TRBV2	TRBJ1-2	12	many	-	TGTGCCACCCCCGGGGCTAACTATGGCTACACCTTC	CATPGANYGYTF
TRBV12-3/TRBV12-4	TRBJ1-5	19	-	-	TGTGCCAGCAGTACCTTCGACTGGCTGGACGAAGGTAGCAATCAGCCCCAGCATTTT	CASSTFDWLDEGSNQPQHF
TRBV3-1	TRBJ2-1	16	-	-	TGTGCCAGCAGCCAAGACTGGTCGAGCTCCTACAATGAGCAGTTCTTC	CASSQDWSSSYNEQFF
TRBV10-3	TRBJ2-3	16	few	TRBD2	TGTGCCATCACCCCGACTAGCGGGAGCACCACAGATACGCAGTATTTT	CAITPTSGSTTDTQYF
TRBV27	TRBJ2-7	17	-	-	TGTGCCAGCAGTTTACGGGTGGAAAGGGCCAATTCCTACGAGCAGTACTTC	CASSLRVERANSYEQYF
TRBV24-1	TRBJ2-5	15	few	-	TGTGCCACCAGTGATTTAGGGGGGAATAAAGAGACCCAGTACTTC	CATSDLGGNKETQYF
TRBV19	TRBJ1-1	17	-	TRBD1	TGTGCCAGTAGTATGTTCGGGACAGGGGGCGCCGACACTGAAGCTTTCTTT	CASSMFGTGGADTEAFF
TRBV5-6	TRBJ2-3	15	-	-	TGTGCCAGCAGCTTTCCGGGACTTATCACAGATACGCAGTATTTT	CASSFPGLITDTQYF